This TCR beta chain was obtained from a study of blood T cells in healthy people across ages. Study context: The template switching approach captured approximately one barcoded beta molecule for every two T cells. Overall study findings and caveats: Naive and antigen-experienced cells were not separated, limiting conclusive comparison.

PCR was performed a second time for about 6 to 12 cycles using a sample-barcoded 5' primer and a J-beta primer mix. MiXCR, run by TCRdb on the 5' RACE reads, gives a single entry per CDR3 protein. The sample contains 790,000 or so distinct CDR3 sequences, more than 50% of which appear only once. Details on this clonotype: The target antigen is unknown.

The CDR3 length is 17 residues. Germline V gene lookup returns CDR1 MDHEN and CDR2 SYDVKM. The sample comprised blood. The chain recombines TRBV28 with TRBJ2-1; D might be TRBD2 (6 bases). The J call may be incorrect, as the DNA end agrees better with TRBJ2-7. The TCR comes from a man aged 40-50 years in good health. The chain's CDR3 is CASRPWRGTKTYNEQYF. As DNA, the CDR3 is TGTGCCAGCAGACCCTGGCGGGGCACTAAGACTTACAATGAGCAGTACTTC.